The 14 T cell receptor beta chains given below trace back to one sample, sequenced in a study of regulatory T cells in long-lasting Graves disease (dated by TCRdb to the early 2020s). The sample's time point label is to be understood as: newly diagnosed GD, antithyroid drugs for less than 3 months. RNA was extracted from PBMCs in TRIzol for both TCR sequencing and RNA sequencing. The library was made by multiplex PCR. Instrument used: Illumina HiSeq 4000. CDR3 regions were amplified by Arm-PCR with iRepertoire HTBI primers to construct TCR beta libraries. TCRdb trimmed public reads at Q25 via fastp, called clones via MiXCR and kept in-frame beta chains. Identical CDR3 protein sequences are pooled into one entry, listed with their most common genes and DNA. The sample contains 400,000 to 500,000 distinct CDR3 sequences, roughly 17% of them found a single time. About 11% of the sample rests with the top ten.

This sample also belongs to another study, concerning T cells in Graves' hyperthyroidism and ophthalmopathy.

The sample here was peripheral blood mononuclear cells (PBMCs), taken at new diagnosis, from a patient treated with antithyroid drugs. These receptors all come from a woman aged 30 to 39 with Graves disease. Donor details come from another sample of the same person, matched by shared clones.

The chain couples TRBV7-9 to TRBJ2-5; 8 bases agree with TRBD2. The CDR3 is made up of 14 amino acids. The V gene end was trimmed by 8 bases and the J gene end by 4 bases; junction bases not matched to a gene: 9. Germline CDR1 SEHNR, CDR2 FQNEAQ (reference sequence). The CDR3 here is CASLKAGEGETQYF. For the CDR3, the DNA is TGTGCCAGCCTTAAAGCGGGAGAAGGAGAGACCCAGTACTTC. Variable domain in full (rest from reference TRBV7-9 and TRBJ2-5): DTGVSQNPRHKITKRGQNVTFRCDPISEHNRLYWYRQTLGQGPEFLTYFQNEAQLEKSRLLSDRFSAERPKGSFSTLEIQRTEQGDSAMYLCASLKAGEGETQYFGPGTRLLVL.

This clonotype has a count of ten or more. This chain connects TRBV15 to TRBJ2-7; D is perhaps TRBD1 or TRBD2 (6 bases each). Germline assignment: CDR1 LNHNV and CDR2 YYDKDF (reference sequence). This CDR3 contains 16 residues. V lost 4 bases, J lost 3 bases, and 19 bases lay in between. The chain's CDR3 is CATSIGRGGSFYEQYF. Here the CDR3 DNA reads TGTGCCACCAGCATCGGGAGAGGGGGTAGCTTCTACGAGCAGTACTTC.

The chain is built from TRBV28 and TRBJ2-2; no definite D call. The germline V gene encodes CDR1 MDHEN and CDR2 SYDVKM. V was pared by 8 bases and J by 4 bases, with 8 bases between. There are 12 residues in the CDR3. The DNA of the CDR3 is TGTGCCAGCCCCACTACCACCGGGGAGCTGTTTTTT. Protein product: CASPTTTGELFF.

This clonotype showed up many times. The chain combines TRBV12-3 or TRBV12-4 with TRBJ2-7, with 7 bases aligning to TRBD2. V lost 8 bases, J lost 2 bases, and 6 bases stayed unmatched. The CDR3 covers 13 residues. The CDR3 DNA sequence: TGTGCCAGCGCGGGAGAGGCTACCTACGAGCAGTACTTC. Its translation is CASAGEATYEQYF.

Many counts were recorded for this clonotype. This rearrangement joins TRBV28 to TRBJ1-2; maybe TRBD1 (6 bases). CDR3 length equals 14 residues. V was clipped by 5 bases and J by 3 bases, with 13 bases between them. In germline, CDR1 is MDHEN, CDR2 SYDVKM. CDR3 sequence (DNA): TGTGCCAGCAGTCCCGAGGACAGATACTATGGCTACACCTTC. It translates to CASSPEDRYYGYTF.

Note on this clonotype: The germline gene is not matched at one end of the junction; a read error may be the cause. The chain links TRBV19 to TRBJ1-1, with D perhaps TRBD1 (5 bases). The CDR3 consists of 14 residues. CDR1 and CDR2 (germline): LNHDA, SQIVND (reference sequence). CDR3 bases: TGTGTCAGTAGTACCCCTGAAAGGGGCACTGAAGCTTTCTTT. It specifies CVSSTPERGTEAFF.

About this clonotype itself: One base away lies a much larger clone, so this may be a sequencing read error. The chain joins TRBV20-1 to TRBJ2-1; D is uncertain. There are 15 residues in the CDR3. Per germline, CDR1 DFQATT and CDR2 SNEGSKA (reference sequence). Here the CDR3 reads CSASRPGPRYNERFF. The CDR3 bases are TGCAGTGCTAGTCGCCCGGGCCCCAGGTACAATGAGCGGTTCTTC.

This clonotype was seen at least ten times. This sequence joins TRBV2 and TRBJ2-1; a possible D gene is TRBD1 (5 bases). The ends were cut back, 7 bases at V and 5 bases at J, with 6 bases in the middle. The CDR3 is made up of 11 amino acids. Germline CDR1 reads SNHLY; CDR2 reads FYNNEI. CDR3 in amino acids: CASKQDNEQFF. In DNA, the CDR3 is TGTGCCAGCAAACAGGACAATGAGCAGTTCTTC.

This clonotype was seen repeatedly, ten times or more. This sequence joins TRBV4-1 and TRBJ2-5, with D unresolved. With 0 bases removed from V and 5 bases from J, the gap between germline ends came to 16 bases. Germline values: CDR1 MGHRA, CDR2 YSYEKL. The CDR3 runs 16 residues. In nucleotides, the CDR3 is TGCGCCAGCAGCCAAGATGGTCTAGGAGAAGGGGAGACCCAGTACTTC. It is translated as CASSQDGLGEGETQYF.

This clonotype was seen more than once but under ten times. DNA of the CDR3: TGTGCCAGCAGTTACGGGACCACTAGCGGGTACCAGTACGAGCAGTACTTC. Protein sequence: CASSYGTTSGYQYEQYF. V is TRBV6-9 and J is TRBJ2-7, with 9 bases aligning to TRBD2. The CDR3 extends over 17 amino acids. Trimming cost V 3 bases and J 4 bases; bases outside gene matches: 13. The V gene's germline CDR1 is MNHGY and CDR2 SVAAGI.

This clonotype was observed many times. V usage is TRBV27 and J usage is TRBJ2-1, with 13 bases lining up with TRBD2. The CDR3 totals 15 residues. Per germline, CDR1 MNHEY and CDR2 SMNVEV (reference sequence). V lost 5 bases and J lost 7; bases outside the gene matches: 5. The CDR3 reads CASSRTSGSENEQFF. As DNA, the CDR3 is TGTGCCAGCAGTAGGACTAGCGGGAGCGAAAATGAGCAGTTCTTC.

This clonotype occurred many times. The J gene is TRBJ1-1, the V gene TRBV12-3 or TRBV12-4, with D hard to call. Trimming stripped 7 bases from V and 7 bases from J, with 25 bases between. The CDR3 runs 16 residues. The CDR3 nucleotides read TGTGCCAGCACCTCTGGTTATGTGGGCAGTCACCGTGAAGCTTTCTTT. It translates to CASTSGYVGSHREAFF.

This clonotype was seen at least ten times. The rearrangement uses TRBV14 and TRBJ2-3; D might be TRBD2 (6 bases). V was cut by 4 bases and J by 3 bases, with 17 bases left in between. There are 16 residues in the CDR3. Per the germline V gene, CDR1 is SGHDN and CDR2 is FVKESK. The CDR3 bases are TGTGCCAGCAGCCCTCAGCGACTAGATTTTACAGATACGCAGTATTTT. It codes for CASSPQRLDFTDTQYF.

This clonotype was seen many times. This chain uses TRBV11-2 with TRBJ1-3; D is ambiguous. The CDR3 covers 14 residues. Trimming pared 5 bases from V and 3 bases from J, leaving 11 bases between. Germline assignment: CDR1 SGHAT and CDR2 FQNNGV. This CDR3 reads CASSLLRGGNTIYF. CDR3 DNA: TGTGCCAGCAGCCTGCTACGAGGTGGAAACACCATATATTTT.